This TCR beta chain emerged from a study of blood T cell repertoires in COVID-19. Looking at the study overall: COVID-19 samples, acute and convalescent, were from the United States, Italy and Spain.

The data were produced by immunoSEQ multiplex PCR, yet TCRdb's version contains in-frame clones alone and is incomplete. The sample records a few hundred thousand clones, approximately 85% being singletons. CDR3 size: 17 residues. V lost 6 bases and J lost 5; bases outside the gene matches: 17. Germline V CDR1 and CDR2: SGHDT, YYEEEE. Enrolment of Seattle patients took place during active infection, and they were followed longitudinally. This rearrangement joins TRBV5-6 to TRBJ1-2, with 9 bases that match TRBD1. Specimen: peripheral blood. This TCR was sampled from a human donor with COVID-19, enrolled during active disease. The donor label of this sample is uncertain. The CDR3 here is CASIPSRTGENYYGYTF. CDR3 nucleotide sequence: TGTGCCAGCATCCCTTCGAGGACAGGGGAGAATTATTATGGCTACACCTTC.